Described below is a single TCR beta chain sequence and its context. Its specificity is not known. The donor population consisted of healthy HIV-negative adults with no recent acute infections or vaccinations. Germline lookup yields CDR1 MNHEY and CDR2 SMNVEV (reference sequence). V was shortened by 0 bases and J by 6 bases, with 18 bases between the two germline ends. CDR3 size: 17 residues. Assay execution took place at the deep level. Clones were sequenced by immunoSEQ multiplex PCR, and TCRdb holds only the in-frame ones, with some missing. The data show over 2 million clones, 85% to 95% seen once. The sample is drawn from a study of shared clonotypes between healthy human individuals. Whole-study context: Plates per donor: three CD4 naive, three CD4 memory, two CD8 naive, one CD8 memory.

Study-wide results and limits: Against clonotypes common to all four donors, non-shared ones had lower generation probabilities.

The receptor comes from a man aged 18 to 29 in good health. The sample comprised naive CD4+ T cells sorted from blood. Subset: CD45RA+ positively selected. This chain joins TRBV27 and TRBJ1-5; D unresolved. Written as DNA, the CDR3 is TGTGCCAGCAGTTTATCAGTAAACGCGGGCGCCGGTCAGCCCCAGCATTTT. Encoded protein: CASSLSVNAGAGQPQHF.